This TCR beta chain came from a study of T-cell memory formation after mild COVID-19. MiXCR, run by TCRdb on the 5' RACE reads, gives a single entry per CDR3 protein. Of about half a million distinct CDR3 sequences in the sample, about 20% were seen once. The germline gives CDR1 SSHAT, CDR2 FNYEAQ (reference sequence). This CDR3 spans 14 amino acids. This clonotype was observed many times. The junction does not match germline at one end; this may be a read error. Material for sequencing was PBMCs or a T cell subset sorted from them (not recorded which). The V call is TRBV7-7, the J call TRBJ2-1, with D perhaps assigned TRBD1 or TRBD2 (5 bases each). The TCR comes from an adult woman who had mild COVID-19 (a few samples of this study predate the infection). Cell type and time point are not known. The chain's CDR3 is CASSLDGAYNEQFF. CDR3 in DNA: TGTGCTAGCAGCTTAGACGGGGCATACAATGAGCAGTTCTTC. Filled out from reference TRBV7-7 and TRBJ2-1, the complete variable domain reads GAGVSQSPRYKVTKRGQDVTLRCDPISSHATLYWYQQALGQGPEFLTYFNYEAQPDKSGLPSDRFSAERPEGSISTLTIQRTEQRDSAMYRCASSLDGAYNEQFFGPGTRLTVL.